The sequence of this TCR beta chain was determined in a study of human thymus T cells. The study's findings and limits: Thymic and blood repertoires appeared to show biased V and J gene usage.

Trimming removed 2 bases from V and 3 bases from J, with 6 bases in between. CDR3 size: 13 residues. Genomic DNA was extracted from every available blood leukocyte. Method: immunoSEQ multiplex PCR; TCRdb's copy keeps in-frame clones and lacks some. The table has tens of thousands of clones, 85% to 95% seen once. With respect to this clone: Its antigen is as yet unknown.

Specimen: blood. The sequence was collected from a girl in the first two years of life with a congenital heart defect but otherwise immunologically healthy. The rearrangement uses TRBV5-3 and TRBJ2-4; no definite D call. Being an ORF, TRBV5-3 has a function that is uncertain. This chain's CDR3 is CARSLGFKNIQYF. As DNA, the CDR3 is TGTGCCAGAAGCTTAGGATTCAAAAACATTCAGTACTTC.